The clone carrying this T cell receptor beta chain showed up just a few times. TCRdb fed the 5' RACE reads into MiXCR, producing one record per CDR3 protein. The sample lists under 85,000 distinct CDR3 sequences; 14% were seen once. The sample is drawn from a study of T-cell memory formation after mild COVID-19. This CDR3 spans 17 amino acids. Losses at the gene ends were 2 bases for V and 4 bases for J; bases not matched to a gene: 10. CDR1 LNHNV and CDR2 YYDKDF come from the germline V gene (reference sequence). The clonotype was recovered from an adult woman who had mild COVID-19 (a few samples of this study predate the infection). Cell type and time point are not known. The material sequenced was PBMCs or a T cell subset sorted from them (not recorded which). The V call is TRBV15, the J call TRBJ2-7; 11 bases match TRBD2. The chain's CDR3 is CATSRRLAGQGGYEQYF. CDR3 nucleotides: TGTGCCACCAGCAGAAGACTAGCGGGACAAGGGGGGTACGAGCAGTACTTC.